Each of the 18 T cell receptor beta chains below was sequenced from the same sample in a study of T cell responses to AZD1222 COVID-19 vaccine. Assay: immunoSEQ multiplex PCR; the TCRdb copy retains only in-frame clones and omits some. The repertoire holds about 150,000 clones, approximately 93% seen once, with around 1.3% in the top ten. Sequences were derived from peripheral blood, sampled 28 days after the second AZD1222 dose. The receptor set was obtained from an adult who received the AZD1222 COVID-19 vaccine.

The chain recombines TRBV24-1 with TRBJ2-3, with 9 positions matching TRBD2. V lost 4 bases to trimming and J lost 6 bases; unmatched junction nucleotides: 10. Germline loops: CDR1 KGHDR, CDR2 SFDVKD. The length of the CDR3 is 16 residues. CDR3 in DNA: TGTGCCACCAGTGAGCCATCCGGGACTAGCCGCGATACGCAGTATTTT. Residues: CATSEPSGTSRDTQYF.

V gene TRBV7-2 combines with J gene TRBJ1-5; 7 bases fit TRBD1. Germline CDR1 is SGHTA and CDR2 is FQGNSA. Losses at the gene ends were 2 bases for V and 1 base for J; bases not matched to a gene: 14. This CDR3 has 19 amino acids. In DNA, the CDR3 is TGTGCCAGCAGCTTATACAGACAGGGTCGGTACGGGAGCAATCAGCCCCAGCATTTT. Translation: CASSLYRQGRYGSNQPQHF.

The CDR3 loop reads CASSQARTGGYGYTF. The CDR3 region has the DNA TGCGCCAGCAGCCAAGCACGGACAGGGGGATATGGCTACACCTTC. The chain is built from TRBV4-3 and TRBJ1-2, with 10 bases fitting TRBD1. V lost 1 base and J lost 5; bases outside the gene matches: 4. This CDR3 region has 15 residues. Germline CDR1 and CDR2: LGHNA and YSLEER.

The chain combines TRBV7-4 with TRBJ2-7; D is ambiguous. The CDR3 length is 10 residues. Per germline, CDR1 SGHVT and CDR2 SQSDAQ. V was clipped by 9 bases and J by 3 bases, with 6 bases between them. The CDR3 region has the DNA TGTGCCAGGTGGAACTACGAGCAGTACTTC. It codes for CARWNYEQYF.

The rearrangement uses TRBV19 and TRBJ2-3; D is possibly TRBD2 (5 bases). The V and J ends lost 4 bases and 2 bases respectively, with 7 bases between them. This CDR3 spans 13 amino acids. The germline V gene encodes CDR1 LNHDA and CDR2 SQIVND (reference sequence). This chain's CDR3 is CASSTEATDTQYF. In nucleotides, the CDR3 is TGTGCCAGTAGTACGGAGGCCACAGATACGCAGTATTTT.

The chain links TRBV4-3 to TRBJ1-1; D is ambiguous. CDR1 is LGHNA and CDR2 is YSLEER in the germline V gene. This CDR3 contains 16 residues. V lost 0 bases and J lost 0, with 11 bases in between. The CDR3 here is CASSQDRSYMNTEAFF. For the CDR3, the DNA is TGCGCCAGCAGCCAAGATCGCAGTTACATGAACACTGAAGCTTTCTTT.

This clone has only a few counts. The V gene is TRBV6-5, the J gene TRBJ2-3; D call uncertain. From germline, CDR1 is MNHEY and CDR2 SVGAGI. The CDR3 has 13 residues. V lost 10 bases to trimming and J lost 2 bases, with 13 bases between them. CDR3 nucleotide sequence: TGTGCCATCAAGAAGTGGGACACAGATACGCAGTATTTT. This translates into CAIKKWDTDTQYF.

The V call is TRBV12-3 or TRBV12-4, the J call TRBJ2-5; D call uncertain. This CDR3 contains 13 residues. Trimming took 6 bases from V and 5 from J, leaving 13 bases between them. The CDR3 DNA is TGTGCCAGCAGCTCCGCGCCGACCGAGACCCAGTACTTC. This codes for CASSSAPTETQYF.

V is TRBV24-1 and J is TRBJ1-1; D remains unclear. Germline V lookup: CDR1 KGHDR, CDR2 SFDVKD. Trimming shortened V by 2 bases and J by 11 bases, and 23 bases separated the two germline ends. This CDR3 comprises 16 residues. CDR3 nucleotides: TGTGCCACCAGTGATTGGCAAGCTAGGGAGGCTATAGGGGCTTTCTTT. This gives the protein CATSDWQAREAIGAFF.

This chain's CDR3 is CASSLGRTNTEAFF. Written as DNA, the CDR3 is TGTGCCAGCAGCTTGGGACGGACGAACACTGAAGCTTTCTTT. The chain is built from TRBV5-4 and TRBJ1-1; the D is unclear. CDR3 size: 14 residues. Germline V gene sequence: CDR1 SGHNT, CDR2 YYREEE (reference sequence). The V and J ends lost 0 bases and 1 base respectively, with 7 bases between them. Full variable domain (rest looked up from reference TRBV5-4 and TRBJ1-1): ETGVTQSPTHLIKTRGQQVTLRCSSQSGHNTVSWYQQALGQGPQFIFQYYREEENGRGNFPPRFSGLQFPNYSSELNVNALELDDSALYLCASSLGRTNTEAFFGQGTRLTVV.

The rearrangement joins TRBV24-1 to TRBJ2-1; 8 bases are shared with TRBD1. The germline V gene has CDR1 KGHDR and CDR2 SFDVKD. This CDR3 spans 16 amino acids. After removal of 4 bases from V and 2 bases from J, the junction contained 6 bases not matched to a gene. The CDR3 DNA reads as TGTGCCACCAGTGAAAAAAACAGGGGGACCTACAATGAGCAGTTCTTC. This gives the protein CATSEKNRGTYNEQFF.

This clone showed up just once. CDR3 sequence: CASSTPGSNQPQHF. The DNA of the CDR3 is TGTGCCAGCAGTACCCCGGGGTCCAATCAGCCCCAGCATTTT. V and J are TRBV28 and TRBJ1-5, with D uncertain. The V end lost 5 bases, the J end lost 3 bases, and 11 bases lay between the germline ends. The CDR3 is made up of 14 amino acids. Germline V gives CDR1 MDHEN, CDR2 SYDVKM.

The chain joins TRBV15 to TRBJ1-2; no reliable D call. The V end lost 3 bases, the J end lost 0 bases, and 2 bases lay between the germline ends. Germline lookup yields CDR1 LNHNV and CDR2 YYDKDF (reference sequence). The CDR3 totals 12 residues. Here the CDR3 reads CATSSANYGYTF. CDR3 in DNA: TGTGCCACCAGCAGCGCTAACTATGGCTACACCTTC.

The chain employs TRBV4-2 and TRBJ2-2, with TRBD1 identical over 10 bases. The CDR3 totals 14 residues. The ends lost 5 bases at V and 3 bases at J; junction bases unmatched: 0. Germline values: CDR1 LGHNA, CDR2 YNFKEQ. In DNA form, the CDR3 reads TGTGCCAGCAGCGGGACAGGGGACACCGGGGAGCTGTTTTTT. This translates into CASSGTGDTGELFF.

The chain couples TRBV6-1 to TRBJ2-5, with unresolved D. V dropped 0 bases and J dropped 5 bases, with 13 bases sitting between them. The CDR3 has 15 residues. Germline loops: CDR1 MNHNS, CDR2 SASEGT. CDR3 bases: TGTGCCAGCAGTGAAGCGGAGAAAGGCGAGGAGACCCAGTACTTC. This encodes CASSEAEKGEETQYF.

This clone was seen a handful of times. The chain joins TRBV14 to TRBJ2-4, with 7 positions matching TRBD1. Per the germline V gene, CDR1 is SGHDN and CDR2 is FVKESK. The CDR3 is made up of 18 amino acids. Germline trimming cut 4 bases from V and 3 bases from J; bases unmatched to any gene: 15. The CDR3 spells CASSPRDFRQGFKNIQYF. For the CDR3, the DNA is TGTGCCAGCAGCCCGAGGGATTTTAGACAGGGCTTCAAAAACATTCAGTACTTC.

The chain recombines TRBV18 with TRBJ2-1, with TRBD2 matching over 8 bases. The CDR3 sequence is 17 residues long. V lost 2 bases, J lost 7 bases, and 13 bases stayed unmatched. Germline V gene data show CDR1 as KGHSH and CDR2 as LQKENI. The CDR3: CASSPTSTGGPGNEQFF. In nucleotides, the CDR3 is TGTGCCAGCTCACCAACCAGCACGGGGGGGCCGGGGAATGAGCAGTTCTTC.

DNA of the CDR3: TGTGCCATAGGCAATCAGCCCCAGCATTTT. As protein: CAIGNQPQHF. The chain employs TRBV19 and TRBJ1-5; D not resolved. Germline assignment: CDR1 LNHDA and CDR2 SQIVND (reference sequence). Trimming stripped 10 bases from V and 2 bases from J, with 3 bases between. The CDR3 runs 10 residues.